The 10 T cell receptor beta chains below all came from one sample that was sequenced in a study of T cell responses to AZD1222 COVID-19 vaccine. Profiling relied on immunoSEQ multiplex PCR, and the TCRdb table lists in-frame clones only, not all of them. The table shows 95,000 to 150,000 clones, with about 90% occurring only once. Sequencing was performed on peripheral blood, taken on day 0 of AZD1222 vaccination. The receptors were sampled from an adult in good health.

This chain links TRBV5-1 with TRBJ1-4, with 10 bases identical to TRBD1. The V and J ends lost 4 bases and 0 bases, in that order; junction bases with no gene match: 9. The CDR3 is made up of 18 amino acids. Germline assignment: CDR1 SGHRS and CDR2 YFSETQ. The CDR3 DNA reads TGCGCCAGCAGCCCCTTCGACAGGGGGCCTTCAACTAATGAAAAACTGTTTTTT. Its translation is CASSPFDRGPSTNEKLFF. The complete variable domain, with remaining parts taken from reference TRBV5-1 and TRBJ1-4, reads KAGVTQTPRYLIKTRGQQVTLSCSPISGHRSVSWYQQTPGQGLQFLFEYFSETQRNKGNFPGRFSGRQFSNSRSEMNVSTLELGDSALYLCASSPFDRGPSTNEKLFFGSGTQLSVL.

V gene TRBV28 combines with J gene TRBJ1-5; D is ambiguous. Germline assignment: CDR1 MDHEN and CDR2 SYDVKM. Trimming left V 1 base short and J 1 base short, with 5 bases between. The CDR3 has 14 amino acids. The CDR3 loop is CASSLLVSNQPQHF. The CDR3 DNA reads as TGTGCCAGCAGTTTATTGGTGAGCAATCAGCCCCAGCATTTT.

This chain joins TRBV30 and TRBJ2-2; TRBD1 agrees at 7 bases. The CDR3 has 15 residues. V gave up 2 bases and J gave up 4 bases; unmatched junction bases: 7. Germline CDR1 GTSNPN, CDR2 SVGIG (reference sequence). In nucleotides, the CDR3 is TGTGCCTGGAGTTTTCGGGACAGAGTCACCGGGGAGCTGTTTTTT. This gives the protein CAWSFRDRVTGELFF.

The V and J genes are TRBV19 and TRBJ2-5, with 9 bases lining up with TRBD2. Trimming removed 6 bases from V and 1 base from J; junction bases left unmatched: 9. Germline CDR1 is LNHDA and CDR2 is SQIVND (reference sequence). This CDR3 has 16 amino acids. Written as DNA, the CDR3 is TGTGCCAGTAGACGGGCCGCTAGCGGGGCCCAAGAGACCCAGTACTTC. It is translated as CASRRAASGAQETQYF.

The chain joins TRBV5-4 to TRBJ1-3, with TRBD1 matching 7 bases. V lost 2 bases to trimming and J lost 2 bases; unmatched junction nucleotides: 1. CDR3 length: 14 amino acids. Germline V gene lookup returns CDR1 SGHNT and CDR2 YYREEE (reference sequence). The CDR3, as DNA: TGTGCCAGCAGCTTACAGGGGACTGGAAACACCATATATTTT. The encoded protein is CASSLQGTGNTIYF.

The V gene is TRBV9, the J gene TRBJ1-2; 9 bases agree with TRBD1. V dropped 4 bases and J dropped 5; count of bases not matched to a gene: 9. The CDR3 contains 15 residues. The germline CDR1 and CDR2 sequences are SGDLS and YYNGEE. The CDR3 sequence is CASSSTGGGTYGYTF. CDR3 sequence (DNA): TGTGCCAGCAGCTCCACAGGGGGCGGCACTTATGGCTACACCTTC.

V usage is TRBV6-2 or TRBV6-3 and J usage is TRBJ2-3; D gene ambiguous. This CDR3 contains 14 residues. Germline assignment: CDR1 MNHEY and CDR2 SVGEGT. V was cut by 2 bases and J by 6 bases, with 12 bases left in between. The CDR3 protein is CASSYALFSDTQYF. The CDR3 coding sequence is TGTGCCAGCAGTTACGCCCTTTTCTCGGATACGCAGTATTTT.

The chain combines TRBV6-2 or TRBV6-3 with TRBJ1-2; D is uncertain. Trimming removed 2 bases from V and 4 bases from J, with 8 bases in between. The CDR3 has 13 amino acids. Per germline, CDR1 MNHEY and CDR2 SVGEGT. CDR3 loop: CASSYRVRYGYTF. In DNA, the CDR3 is TGTGCCAGCAGTTACAGGGTCCGCTATGGCTACACCTTC.

This clone was picked up one time. The CDR3 sequence is CASSSPREPYGYTF. DNA for the CDR3: TGTGCCAGCAGCAGCCCCCGGGAGCCATATGGCTACACCTTC. V gene TRBV7-6 combines with J gene TRBJ1-2; D unclear. This CDR3 is 14 amino acids long. CDR1 SGHVS and CDR2 FNYEAQ come from the germline V gene. V dropped 5 bases and J dropped 5 bases, with 15 bases sitting between them.

V usage is TRBV7-2 and J usage is TRBJ1-2; 7 bases are a match to TRBD1. Losses at the gene ends were 1 base for V and 7 bases for J; bases not matched to a gene: 3. This CDR3 comprises 13 residues. Germline CDR1 is SGHTA and CDR2 is FQGNSA. The CDR3 DNA follows: TGTGCCAGCAGCTTAGGAGACAGGGTTGGCTACACCTTC. As protein: CASSLGDRVGYTF.